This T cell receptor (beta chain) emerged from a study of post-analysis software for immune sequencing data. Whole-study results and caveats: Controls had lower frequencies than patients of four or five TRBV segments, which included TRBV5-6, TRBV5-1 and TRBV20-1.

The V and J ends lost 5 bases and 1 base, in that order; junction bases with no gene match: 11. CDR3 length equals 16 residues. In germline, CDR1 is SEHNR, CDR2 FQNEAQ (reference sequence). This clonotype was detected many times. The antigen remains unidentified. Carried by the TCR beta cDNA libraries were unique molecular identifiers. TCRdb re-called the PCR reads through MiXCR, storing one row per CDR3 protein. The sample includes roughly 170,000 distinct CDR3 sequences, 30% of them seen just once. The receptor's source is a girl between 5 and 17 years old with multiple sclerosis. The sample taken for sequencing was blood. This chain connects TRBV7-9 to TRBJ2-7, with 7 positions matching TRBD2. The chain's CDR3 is CASSGTWTGGSYEQYF. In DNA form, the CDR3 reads TGTGCCAGCAGCGGTACGTGGACGGGAGGATCCTACGAGCAGTACTTC.